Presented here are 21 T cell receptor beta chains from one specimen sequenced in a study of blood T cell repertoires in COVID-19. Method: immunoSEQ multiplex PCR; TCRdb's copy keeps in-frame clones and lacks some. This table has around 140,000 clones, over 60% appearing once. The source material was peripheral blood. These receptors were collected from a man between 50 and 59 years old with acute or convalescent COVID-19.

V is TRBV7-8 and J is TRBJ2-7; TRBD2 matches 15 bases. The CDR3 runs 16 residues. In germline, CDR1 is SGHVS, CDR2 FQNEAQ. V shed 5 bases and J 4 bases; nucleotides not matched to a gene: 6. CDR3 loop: CASSPGLAGGLYEQYV. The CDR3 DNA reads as TGTGCCAGCAGCCCAGGACTAGCGGGGGGGCTGTACGAGCAGTACGTC.

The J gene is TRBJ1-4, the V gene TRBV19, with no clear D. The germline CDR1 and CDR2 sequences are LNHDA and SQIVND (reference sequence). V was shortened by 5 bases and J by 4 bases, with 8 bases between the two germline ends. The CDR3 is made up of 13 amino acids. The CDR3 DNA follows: TGTGCCAGTAGTTACAGCATTAATGAAAAACTGTTTTTT. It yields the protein CASSYSINEKLFF.

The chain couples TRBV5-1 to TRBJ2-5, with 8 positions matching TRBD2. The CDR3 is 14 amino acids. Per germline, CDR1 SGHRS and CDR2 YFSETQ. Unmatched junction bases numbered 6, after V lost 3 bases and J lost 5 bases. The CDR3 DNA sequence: TGCGCCAGCAGCTCCTCCACGGGGGGGGAGACCCAGTACTTC. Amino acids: CASSSSTGGETQYF.

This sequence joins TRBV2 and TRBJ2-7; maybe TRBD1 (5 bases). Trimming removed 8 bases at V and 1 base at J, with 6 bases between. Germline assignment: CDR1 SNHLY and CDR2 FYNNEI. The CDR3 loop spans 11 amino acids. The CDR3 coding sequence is TGTGCCAGCCGACAGTCCTACGAGCAGTACGTC. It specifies CASRQSYEQYV.

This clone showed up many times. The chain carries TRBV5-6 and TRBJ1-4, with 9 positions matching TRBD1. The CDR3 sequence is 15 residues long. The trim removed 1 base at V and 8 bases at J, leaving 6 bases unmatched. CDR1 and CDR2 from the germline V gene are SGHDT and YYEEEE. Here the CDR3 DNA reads TGTGCCAGCAGCTTGCCGGGACAGGGAAGCGAAAAACTGTTTTTT. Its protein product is CASSLPGQGSEKLFF. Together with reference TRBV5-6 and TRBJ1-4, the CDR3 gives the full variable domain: DAGVTQSPTHLIKTRGQQVTLRCSPKSGHDTVSWYQQALGQGPQFIFQYYEEEERQRGNFPDRFSGHQFPNYSSELNVNALLLGDSALYLCASSLPGQGSEKLFFGSGTQLSVL.

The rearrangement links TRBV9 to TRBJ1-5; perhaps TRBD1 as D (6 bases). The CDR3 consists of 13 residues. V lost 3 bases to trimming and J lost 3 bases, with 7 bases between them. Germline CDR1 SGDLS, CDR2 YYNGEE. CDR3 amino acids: CASSGTVNQPQHF. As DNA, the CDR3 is TGTGCCAGCAGCGGGACAGTCAATCAGCCCCAGCATTTT.

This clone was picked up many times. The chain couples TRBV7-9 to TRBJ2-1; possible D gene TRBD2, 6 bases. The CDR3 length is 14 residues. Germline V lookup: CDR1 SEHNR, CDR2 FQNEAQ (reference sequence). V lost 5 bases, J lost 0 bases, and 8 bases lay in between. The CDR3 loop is CASSAGLSYNEQFF. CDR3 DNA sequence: TGTGCCAGCAGCGCGGGACTCTCCTACAATGAGCAGTTCTTC. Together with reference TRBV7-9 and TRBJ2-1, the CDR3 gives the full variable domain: DTGVSQNPRHKITKRGQNVTFRCDPISEHNRLYWYRQTLGQGPEFLTYFQNEAQLEKSRLLSDRFSAERPKGSFSTLEIQRTEQGDSAMYLCASSAGLSYNEQFFGPGTRLTVL.

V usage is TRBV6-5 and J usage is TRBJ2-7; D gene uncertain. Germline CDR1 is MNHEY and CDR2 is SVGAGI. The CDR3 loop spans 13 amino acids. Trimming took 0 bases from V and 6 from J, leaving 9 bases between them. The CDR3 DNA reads TGTGCCAGCAGTTACTCGTCTATCGGCGAGCAGTACTTC. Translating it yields CASSYSSIGEQYF.

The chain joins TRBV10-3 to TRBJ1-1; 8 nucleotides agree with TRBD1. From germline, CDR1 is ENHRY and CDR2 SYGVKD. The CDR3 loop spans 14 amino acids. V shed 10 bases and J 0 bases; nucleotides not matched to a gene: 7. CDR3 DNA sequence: TGTGCCAGCAGGAGACAGGGGCTGAACACTGAAGCTTTCTTT. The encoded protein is CASRRQGLNTEAFF.

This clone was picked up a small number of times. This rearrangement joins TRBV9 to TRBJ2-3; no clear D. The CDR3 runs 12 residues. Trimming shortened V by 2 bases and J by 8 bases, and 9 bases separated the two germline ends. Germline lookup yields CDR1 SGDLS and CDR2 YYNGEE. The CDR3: CASSVGTGTQYF. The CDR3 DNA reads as TGTGCCAGCAGCGTTGGTACGGGTACGCAGTATTTT. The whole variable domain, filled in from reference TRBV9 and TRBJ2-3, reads DSGVTQTPKHLITATGQRVTLRCSPRSGDLSVYWYQQSLDQGLQFLIQYYNGEERAKGNILERFSAQQFPDLHSELNLSSLELGDSALYFCASSVGTGTQYFGPGTRLTVL.

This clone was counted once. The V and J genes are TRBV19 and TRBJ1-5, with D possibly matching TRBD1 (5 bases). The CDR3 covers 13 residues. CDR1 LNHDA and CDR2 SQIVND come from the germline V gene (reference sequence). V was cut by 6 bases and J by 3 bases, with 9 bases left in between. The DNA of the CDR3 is TGTGCCAGTAGCGGGACTCTCAATCAGCCCCAGCATTTT. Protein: CASSGTLNQPQHF.

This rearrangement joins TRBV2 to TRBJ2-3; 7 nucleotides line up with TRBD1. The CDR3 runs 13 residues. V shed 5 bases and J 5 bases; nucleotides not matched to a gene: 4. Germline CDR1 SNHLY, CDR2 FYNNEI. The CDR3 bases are TGTGCCAGCAGTATTACAGGGGAAGATACGCAGTATTTT. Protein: CASSITGEDTQYF.

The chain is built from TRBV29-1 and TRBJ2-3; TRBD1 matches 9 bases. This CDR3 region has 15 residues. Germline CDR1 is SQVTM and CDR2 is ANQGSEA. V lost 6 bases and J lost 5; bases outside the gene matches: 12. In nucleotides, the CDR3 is TGCAGCGTCCGAGGGACAGGGAGAGGGGAAGATACGCAGTATTTT. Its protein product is CSVRGTGRGEDTQYF.

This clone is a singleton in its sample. The CDR3 loop reads CASSPLPSGVRETQYF. The CDR3 DNA reads as TGTGCCAGCAGTCCGCTCCCTAGCGGGGTGCGAGAGACCCAGTACTTC. The J gene is TRBJ2-5, the V gene TRBV27, with 9 nucleotides matching TRBD2. CDR3 size: 16 residues. Germline lookup yields CDR1 MNHEY and CDR2 SMNVEV (reference sequence). After removal of 5 bases from V and 4 bases from J, the junction contained 11 bases not matched to a gene.

The CDR3 DNA reads TGTGCCAGCAGTAGCTCCGGGACAGGGGGCGTACCCCTCCACTTT. Translating gives CASSSSGTGGVPLHF. The chain couples TRBV6-5 to TRBJ1-6; 12 bases match TRBD1. CDR1 and CDR2 from the germline V gene are MNHEY and SVGAGI. There are 15 residues in the CDR3. V was clipped by 5 bases and J by 12 bases; unmatched bases: 8.

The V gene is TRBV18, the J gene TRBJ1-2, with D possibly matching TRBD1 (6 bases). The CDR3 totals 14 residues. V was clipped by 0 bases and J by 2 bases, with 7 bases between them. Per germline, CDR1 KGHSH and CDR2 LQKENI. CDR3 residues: CASSPPQGNYGYTF. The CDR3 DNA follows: TGTGCCAGCTCACCACCGCAGGGGAACTATGGCTACACCTTC.

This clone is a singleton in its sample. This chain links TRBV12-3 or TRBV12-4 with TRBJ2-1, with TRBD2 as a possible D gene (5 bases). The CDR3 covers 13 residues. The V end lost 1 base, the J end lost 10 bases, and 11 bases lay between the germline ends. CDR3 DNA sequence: TGTGCCAGCAGTTTAGTGGGCTCGGGAGAGCAGTTCTTC. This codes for CASSLVGSGEQFF.

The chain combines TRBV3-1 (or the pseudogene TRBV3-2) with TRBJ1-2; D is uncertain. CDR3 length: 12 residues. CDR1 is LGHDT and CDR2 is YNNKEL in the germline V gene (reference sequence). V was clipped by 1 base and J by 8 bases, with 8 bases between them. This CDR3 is CASSQAGRGYTF. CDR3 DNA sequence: TGTGCCAGCAGCCAAGCTGGGCGAGGCTACACCTTC.

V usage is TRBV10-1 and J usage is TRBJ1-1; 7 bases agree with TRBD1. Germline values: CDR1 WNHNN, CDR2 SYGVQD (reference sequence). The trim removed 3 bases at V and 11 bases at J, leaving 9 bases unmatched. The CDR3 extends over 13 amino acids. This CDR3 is CASSDGQAYNAFF. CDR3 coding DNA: TGCGCCAGCAGTGATGGACAGGCCTATAATGCTTTCTTT.

This chain's CDR3 is CASSIREGGSGANVLTF. As DNA, the CDR3 is TGTGCCAGTAGTATTAGAGAAGGGGGCTCTGGGGCCAACGTCCTGACTTTC. The chain joins TRBV19 to TRBJ2-6, with D maybe TRBD1 (6 bases). Germline values: CDR1 LNHDA, CDR2 SQIVND (reference sequence). V was trimmed by 3 bases and J by 0 bases, leaving 12 bases between them. The CDR3 runs 17 residues.

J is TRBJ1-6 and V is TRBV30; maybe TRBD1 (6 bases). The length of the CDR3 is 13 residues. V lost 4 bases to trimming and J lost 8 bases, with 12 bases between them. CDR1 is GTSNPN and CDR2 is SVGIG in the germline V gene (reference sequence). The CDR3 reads CAWKDSLDSPLHF. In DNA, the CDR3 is TGTGCCTGGAAGGACAGCTTGGATTCACCCCTCCACTTT. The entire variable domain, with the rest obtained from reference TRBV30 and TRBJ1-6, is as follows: SQTIHQWPATLVQPVGSPLSLECTVEGTSNPNLYWYRQAAGRGLQLLFYSVGIGQISSEVPQNLSASRPQDRQFILSSKKLLLSDSGFYLCAWKDSLDSPLHFGNGTRLTVT.